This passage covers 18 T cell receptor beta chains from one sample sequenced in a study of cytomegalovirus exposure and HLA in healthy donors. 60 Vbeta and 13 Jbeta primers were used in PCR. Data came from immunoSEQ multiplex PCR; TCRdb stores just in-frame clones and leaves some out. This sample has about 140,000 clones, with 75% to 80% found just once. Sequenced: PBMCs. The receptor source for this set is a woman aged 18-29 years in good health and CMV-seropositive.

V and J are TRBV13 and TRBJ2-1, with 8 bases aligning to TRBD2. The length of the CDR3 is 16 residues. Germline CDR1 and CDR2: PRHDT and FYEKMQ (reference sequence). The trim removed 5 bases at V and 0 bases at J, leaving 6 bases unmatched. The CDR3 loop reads CASSALRGGSYNEQFF. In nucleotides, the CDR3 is TGTGCCAGCAGCGCACTACGGGGGGGCTCCTACAATGAGCAGTTCTTC.

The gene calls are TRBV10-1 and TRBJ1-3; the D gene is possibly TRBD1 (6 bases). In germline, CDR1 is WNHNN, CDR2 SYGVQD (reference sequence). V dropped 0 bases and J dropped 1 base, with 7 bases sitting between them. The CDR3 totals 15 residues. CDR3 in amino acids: CASSESDSSGNTIYF. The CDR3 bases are TGCGCCAGCAGTGAGTCGGACAGTTCTGGAAACACCATATATTTT.

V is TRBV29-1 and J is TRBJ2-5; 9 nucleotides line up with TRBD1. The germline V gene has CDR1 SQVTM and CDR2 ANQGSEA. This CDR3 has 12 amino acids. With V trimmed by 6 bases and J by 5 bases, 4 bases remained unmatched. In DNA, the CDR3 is TGCAGCGTCGGACAGGGGATGGAGACCCAGTACTTC. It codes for CSVGQGMETQYF.

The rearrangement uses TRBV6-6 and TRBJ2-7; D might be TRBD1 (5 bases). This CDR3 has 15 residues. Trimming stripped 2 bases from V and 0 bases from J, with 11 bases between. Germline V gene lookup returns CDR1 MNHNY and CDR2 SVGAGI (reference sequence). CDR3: CASSYKGDPSYEQYF. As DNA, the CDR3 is TGTGCCAGCAGTTACAAAGGGGATCCCTCCTACGAGCAGTACTTC.

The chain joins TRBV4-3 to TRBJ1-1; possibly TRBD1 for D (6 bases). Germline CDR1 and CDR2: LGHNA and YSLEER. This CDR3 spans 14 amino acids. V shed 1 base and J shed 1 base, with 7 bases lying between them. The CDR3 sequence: CASSQGTANTEAFF. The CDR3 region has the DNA TGCGCCAGCAGCCAAGGGACAGCGAACACTGAAGCTTTCTTT.

The CDR3 reads CASSPRQVDTEAFF. In nucleotides, the CDR3 is TGTGCCAGCAGCCCGAGACAGGTTGACACTGAAGCTTTCTTT. This chain connects TRBV7-9 to TRBJ1-1, with a possible D match to TRBD1 (6 bases). Germline V lookup: CDR1 SEHNR, CDR2 FQNEAQ (reference sequence). V lost 5 bases and J lost 3, with 13 bases in between. The CDR3 spans 14 residues.

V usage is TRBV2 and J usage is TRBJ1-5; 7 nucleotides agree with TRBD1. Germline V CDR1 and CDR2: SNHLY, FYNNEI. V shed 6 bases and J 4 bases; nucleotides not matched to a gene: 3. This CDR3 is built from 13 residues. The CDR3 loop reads CASRVDRNQPQHF. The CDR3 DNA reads TGTGCCAGCAGGGTGGACAGGAATCAGCCCCAGCATTTT. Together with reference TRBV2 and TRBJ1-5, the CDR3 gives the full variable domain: EPEVTQTPSHQVTQMGQEVILRCVPISNHLYFYWYRQILGQKVEFLVSFYNNEISEKSEIFDDQFSVERPDGSNFTLKIRSTKLEDSAMYFCASRVDRNQPQHFGDGTRLSIL.

The CDR3 protein is CASSPGNPMNTEAFF. The CDR3 DNA reads as TGTGCCAGCAGTCCGGGTAATCCGATGAACACTGAAGCTTTCTTT. This sequence joins TRBV27 and TRBJ1-1, with D uncertain. With 5 bases removed from V and 0 bases from J, the gap between germline ends came to 13 bases. The CDR3 is made up of 15 amino acids. Germline V gene data show CDR1 as MNHEY and CDR2 as SMNVEV (reference sequence).

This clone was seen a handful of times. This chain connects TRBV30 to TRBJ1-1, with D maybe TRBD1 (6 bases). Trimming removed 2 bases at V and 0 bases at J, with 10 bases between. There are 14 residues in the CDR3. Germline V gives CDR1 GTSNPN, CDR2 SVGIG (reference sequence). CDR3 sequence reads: CAWSSTGVNTEAFF. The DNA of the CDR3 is TGTGCCTGGAGTTCGACAGGTGTGAACACTGAAGCTTTCTTT.

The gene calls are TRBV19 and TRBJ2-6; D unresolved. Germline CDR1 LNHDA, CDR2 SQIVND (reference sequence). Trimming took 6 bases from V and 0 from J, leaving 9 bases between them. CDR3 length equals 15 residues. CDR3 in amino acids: CASSPQVSGANVLTF. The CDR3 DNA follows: TGTGCCAGTAGCCCTCAGGTCTCTGGGGCCAACGTCCTGACTTTC.

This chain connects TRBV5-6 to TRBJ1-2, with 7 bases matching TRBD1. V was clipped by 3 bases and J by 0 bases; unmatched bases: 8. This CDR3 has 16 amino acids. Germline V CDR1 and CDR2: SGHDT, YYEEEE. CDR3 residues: CASSSLDRRANYGYTF. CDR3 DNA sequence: TGTGCCAGCAGCTCCCTGGACAGGAGGGCTAACTATGGCTACACCTTC.

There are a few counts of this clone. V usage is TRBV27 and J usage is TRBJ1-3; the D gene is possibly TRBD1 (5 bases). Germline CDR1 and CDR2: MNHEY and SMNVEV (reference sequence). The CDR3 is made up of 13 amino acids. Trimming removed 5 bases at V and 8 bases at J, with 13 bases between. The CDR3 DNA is TGTGCCAGCAGTCGGGGGGAAGAAGACACCATATATTTT. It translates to CASSRGEEDTIYF.

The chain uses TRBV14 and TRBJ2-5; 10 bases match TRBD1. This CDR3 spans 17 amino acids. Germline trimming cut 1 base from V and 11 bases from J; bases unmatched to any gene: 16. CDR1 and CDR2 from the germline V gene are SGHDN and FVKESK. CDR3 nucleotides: TGTGCCAGCAGCCAAGTGAGATCGGACAGGGGGACTAGGGAGCAGTACTTC. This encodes CASSQVRSDRGTREQYF.

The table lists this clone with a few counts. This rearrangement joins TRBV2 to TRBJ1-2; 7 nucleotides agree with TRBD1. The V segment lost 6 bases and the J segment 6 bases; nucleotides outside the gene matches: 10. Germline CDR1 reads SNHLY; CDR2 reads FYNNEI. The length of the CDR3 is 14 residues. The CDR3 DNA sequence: TGTGCCAGCAGGGAAACGACAGGGCGGGATGGCTACACCTTC. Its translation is CASRETTGRDGYTF.

In DNA, the CDR3 is TGTGCCAGCAGCTTAGGCCGGGACAGGGGCCCAAGGAACTATGGCTACACCTTC. This gives the protein CASSLGRDRGPRNYGYTF. The chain links TRBV7-2 to TRBJ1-2, with 10 bases that match TRBD1. The CDR3 contains 18 residues. Trimming at V came to 1 base and at J to 2 bases, leaving 10 bases not matched to a gene. The V gene's germline CDR1 is SGHTA and CDR2 FQGNSA. The full variable domain, in which reference TRBV7-2 and TRBJ1-2 provide the parts outside the CDR3, is GAGVSQSPSNKVTEKGKDVELRCDPISGHTALYWYRQSLGQGLEFLIYFQGNSAPDKSGLPSDRFSAERTGGSVSTLTIQRTQQEDSAVYLCASSLGRDRGPRNYGYTFGSGTRLTVV.

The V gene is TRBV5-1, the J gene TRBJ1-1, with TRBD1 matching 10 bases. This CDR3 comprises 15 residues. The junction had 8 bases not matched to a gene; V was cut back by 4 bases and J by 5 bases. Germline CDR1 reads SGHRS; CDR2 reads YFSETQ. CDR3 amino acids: CASSNPGQGRTEAFF. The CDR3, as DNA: TGCGCCAGCAGCAACCCGGGACAGGGGAGAACTGAAGCTTTCTTT. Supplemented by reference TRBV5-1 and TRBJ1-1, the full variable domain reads KAGVTQTPRYLIKTRGQQVTLSCSPISGHRSVSWYQQTPGQGLQFLFEYFSETQRNKGNFPGRFSGRQFSNSRSEMNVSTLELGDSALYLCASSNPGQGRTEAFFGQGTRLTVV.

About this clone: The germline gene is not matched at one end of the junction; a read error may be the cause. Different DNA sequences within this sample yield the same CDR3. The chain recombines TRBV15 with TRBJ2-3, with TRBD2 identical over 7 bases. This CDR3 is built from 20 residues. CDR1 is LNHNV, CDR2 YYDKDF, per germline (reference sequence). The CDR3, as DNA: TGTGCCACCAGCAGAGATTGGGGAGTCGTTACTAGCGAGGCCCCAGATACGCAGTACTTT. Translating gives CATSRDWGVVTSEAPDTQYF.

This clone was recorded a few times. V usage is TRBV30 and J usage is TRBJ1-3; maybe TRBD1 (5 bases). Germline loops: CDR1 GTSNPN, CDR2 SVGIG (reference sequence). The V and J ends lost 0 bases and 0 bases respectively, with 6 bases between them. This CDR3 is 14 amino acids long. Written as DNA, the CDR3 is TGTGCCTGGAGTGTCCAGGGCTCTGGAAACACCATATATTTT. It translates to CAWSVQGSGNTIYF.